Each of the 21 T cell receptor beta chains below was sequenced from the same sample in a study of OX40 agonist ivuxolimab in advanced cancers. Library method: the immunoSEQ multiplex PCR assay. TCRdb mirrors the immuneACCESS table, restricted to in-frame sequences. Some clones are absent from its copies; in checked studies, under half trace to an unresolved V gene, and the reason for the others is unknown. Here the sample has about 14,000 clones; around 77% occur a single time. The ten largest clones capture roughly a third of the sample. Material: CD4+ or CD8+ T cells sorted from blood, obtained in a trial of the OX40 agonist ivuxolimab. These receptors were obtained from an adult with an advanced solid tumor such as melanoma, head and neck, liver or kidney cancer.

This clone has a single count. The chain employs TRBV27 and TRBJ1-5; 8 nucleotides agree with TRBD1. This CDR3 is 15 amino acids long. Germline CDR1 reads MNHEY; CDR2 reads SMNVEV (reference sequence). J was trimmed by 4 bases and V by 4 bases; bases with no gene match: 6. The CDR3 nucleotides read TGTGCCAGCAGTTCGATACAGGGGGGTAATCAGCCCCAGCATTTT. Residues: CASSSIQGGNQPQHF.

The chain combines TRBV5-4 with TRBJ2-7; 9 bases agree with TRBD2. Germline CDR1 SGHNT, CDR2 YYREEE (reference sequence). V shed 3 bases, J shed 2 bases, and the junction held 6 bases outside the gene matches. The CDR3 contains 15 residues. In DNA, the CDR3 is TGTGCCAGCAGCTCGGGACTAGCAGGAACCTACGAGCAGTACTTC. It translates to CASSSGLAGTYEQYF.

This chain joins TRBV5-1 and TRBJ1-3; 8 positions agree with TRBD1. Germline lookup yields CDR1 SGHRS and CDR2 YFSETQ. J lost 2 bases, V lost 4 bases, and 5 bases had no gene match. The CDR3 runs to 15 residues. CDR3 DNA: TGCGCCAGCAGCCAGACAGGGGATCCTGGAAACACCATATATTTT. Its protein is CASSQTGDPGNTIYF.

This clone ranks as medium-sized. The chain combines TRBV27 with TRBJ1-2; D ambiguous. The V end was cut by 0 bases, the J end by 6 bases, with 14 bases between. Germline loops: CDR1 MNHEY, CDR2 SMNVEV (reference sequence). The CDR3 is made up of 15 amino acids. The DNA of the CDR3 is TGTGCCAGCAGTTTATCATCGGGTGTGGGGAATGGCTACACCTTC. This translates into CASSLSSGVGNGYTF.

V and J are TRBV15 and TRBJ2-1; 7 bases are shared with TRBD1. CDR3 size: 16 residues. After removal of 1 base from V and 2 bases from J, the junction contained 5 bases not matched to a gene. Germline CDR1 and CDR2: LNHNV and YYDKDF (reference sequence). In nucleotides, the CDR3 is TGTGCCACCAGCAGAGGGCGACAGGGAACCTACAATGAGCAGTTCTTC. Translating gives CATSRGRQGTYNEQFF.

The J gene is TRBJ2-2, the V gene TRBV6-1, with 11 bases fitting TRBD2. This CDR3 region has 15 residues. V lost 4 bases, J lost 4 bases, and 2 bases stayed unmatched. Germline CDR1 MNHNS, CDR2 SASEGT. In DNA form, the CDR3 reads TGTGCCAGCAGTGGACTAGCGGGATTCACCGGGGAGCTGTTTTTT. It is translated as CASSGLAGFTGELFF.

V and J are TRBV28 and TRBJ1-5, with D tentatively TRBD1 (6 bases). Trimming cost V 2 bases and J 0 bases, with 14 bases left between them. This CDR3 has 17 amino acids. The germline CDR1 and CDR2 sequences are MDHEN and SYDVKM. This chain's CDR3 is CASSLPRGGGSNQPQHF. For the CDR3, the DNA is TGTGCCAGCAGTTTACCCCGAGGAGGGGGTAGCAATCAGCCCCAGCATTTT.

The J gene is TRBJ1-2, the V gene TRBV5-1; TRBD1 matches 7 bases. The J segment lost 0 bases and the V segment lost 1 base, leaving 6 bases of the junction unmatched. This CDR3 has 16 amino acids. The V gene's germline CDR1 is SGHRS and CDR2 YFSETQ. For the CDR3, the DNA is TGCGCCAGCAGCTTGAAGGGGGCCGGAGCTAACTATGGCTACACCTTC. It is translated as CASSLKGAGANYGYTF.

The V call is TRBV14, the J call TRBJ1-4, with D uncertain. Trimming left V 0 bases short and J 6 bases short, with 8 bases between. CDR1 is SGHDN, CDR2 FVKESK, per germline. The CDR3 runs 14 residues. CDR3 DNA sequence: TGTGCCAGCAGCCAAGAAAGGTGGGATGAAAAACTGTTTTTT. This gives the protein CASSQERWDEKLFF. The full variable domain, completed using reference TRBV14 and TRBJ1-4, is EAGVTQFPSHSVIEKGQTVTLRCDPISGHDNLYWYRRVMGKEIKFLLHFVKESKQDESGMPNNRFLAERTGGTYSTLKVQPAELEDSGVYFCASSQERWDEKLFFGSGTQLSVL.

This chain uses TRBV5-1 with TRBJ2-1; TRBD1 might be the D (5 bases). Between the trimmed V and J ends, which lost 4 bases and 5 bases, there was a span of 10 bases. This CDR3 is built from 13 residues. The germline V gene has CDR1 SGHRS and CDR2 YFSETQ. The CDR3 sequence: CASSRDSNNEQFF. The CDR3 nucleotides are TGCGCCAGCAGCAGAGACAGCAACAATGAGCAGTTCTTC.

This clone appeared a single time. The J gene is TRBJ2-3, the V gene TRBV29-1, with no clear D. Between the trimmed V and J ends, which lost 1 base and 4 bases, there was a span of 18 bases. Germline CDR1 is SQVTM and CDR2 is ANQGSEA. This CDR3 has 16 residues. The CDR3 loop is CSVEGHDPAHPDTQYF. DNA for the CDR3: TGCAGCGTTGAAGGGCATGACCCCGCCCATCCAGATACGCAGTATTTT.

The genes are TRBV27 and TRBJ2-3; TRBD1 might be the D (5 bases). CDR1 and CDR2 (germline): MNHEY, SMNVEV (reference sequence). V shed 0 bases and J shed 0 bases, with 13 bases lying between them. The CDR3 loop spans 17 amino acids. DNA of the CDR3: TGTGCCAGCAGTTTATCACCCGGACACCTAAGCACAGATACGCAGTATTTT. Amino acid sequence: CASSLSPGHLSTDTQYF.

This clone has a single count. The chain links TRBV12-2 to TRBJ1-2. TRBV12-2 is shown as a pseudogene. This CDR3 comprises 11 residues. This chain's CDR3 is CASSGIRDYTF. CDR3 DNA: TGTGCCAGCAGCGGCATCAGGGACTACACCTTC.

In this sample, this clone turned up a few times. This chain connects TRBV7-9 to TRBJ1-2; tentatively, D is TRBD1 (5 bases). V lost 5 bases to trimming and J lost 7 bases, with 20 bases between them. The CDR3 sequence is 15 residues long. From germline, CDR1 is SEHNR and CDR2 FQNEAQ (reference sequence). Written as DNA, the CDR3 is TGTGCCAGCAGCAACCCAGTCGTGGGGGGAGGTGGCTACACCTTC. It yields the protein CASSNPVVGGGGYTF. Complete variable domain (other parts from reference TRBV7-9 and TRBJ1-2): DTGVSQNPRHKITKRGQNVTFRCDPISEHNRLYWYRQTLGQGPEFLTYFQNEAQLEKSRLLSDRFSAERPKGSFSTLEIQRTEQGDSAMYLCASSNPVVGGGGYTFGSGTRLTVV.

The V gene is TRBV6-6, the J gene TRBJ1-1; 8 bases map to TRBD1. The CDR3 sequence is 12 residues long. Unmatched junction bases numbered 3, after V lost 6 bases and J lost 6 bases. The germline CDR1 and CDR2 sequences are MNHNY and SVGAGI (reference sequence). The CDR3 DNA sequence: TGTGCCAGCAGCCCGGACAGGGCTGAAGCTTTCTTT. This sequence encodes CASSPDRAEAFF.

The gene calls are TRBV13 and TRBJ2-1; weak D call: TRBD2 (5 bases). V was shortened by 5 bases and J by 1 base, with 12 bases between the two germline ends. This CDR3 is 15 amino acids long. Germline assignment: CDR1 PRHDT and CDR2 FYEKMQ (reference sequence). CDR3: CASSLSRESYNEQFF. CDR3 nucleotides: TGTGCCAGCAGCCTTTCCCGGGAATCCTACAATGAGCAGTTCTTC.

V gene TRBV27 combines with J gene TRBJ1-1; no firm D call. CDR3 length: 17 amino acids. V lost 0 bases and J lost 0, with 14 bases in between. Germline CDR1 reads MNHEY; CDR2 reads SMNVEV (reference sequence). The chain's CDR3 is CASSLSRQPLMNTEAFF. CDR3 DNA: TGTGCCAGCAGTTTATCGAGGCAGCCGCTTATGAACACTGAAGCTTTCTTT.

V and J are TRBV7-9 and TRBJ2-1; TRBD1 matches at 9 bases. The germline V gene has CDR1 SEHNR and CDR2 FQNEAQ (reference sequence). Trimming took 1 base from V and 7 from J; bases not matched to a gene: 5. The CDR3 runs to 15 residues. The CDR3 sequence: CASSLVQGAINEQFF. The CDR3 DNA reads TGTGCCAGCAGCTTAGTACAGGGGGCTATTAATGAGCAGTTCTTC.

This clone was found a few times. The CDR3 region is CASAGSLDEQYF. The CDR3, as DNA: TGTGCCAGCGCCGGGAGCTTGGACGAGCAGTACTTC. The J gene is TRBJ2-7, the V gene TRBV2; weak D call: TRBD2 (6 bases). The CDR3 is 12 residues long. Trimming removed 8 bases at V and 5 bases at J, with 13 bases between. Germline V gives CDR1 SNHLY, CDR2 FYNNEI.

This rearrangement joins TRBV4-2 to TRBJ2-1, with D perhaps assigned TRBD1 or TRBD2 (5 bases each). CDR1 and CDR2 from the germline V gene are LGHNA and YNFKEQ. This CDR3 has 15 amino acids. V was pared by 0 bases and J by 8 bases, with 14 bases between. CDR3 in amino acids: CASSQDGTPNDEQFF. CDR3 nucleotides: TGTGCCAGCAGCCAAGATGGGACCCCCAACGATGAGCAGTTCTTC.

The V gene is TRBV27, the J gene TRBJ2-4; 11 bases agree with TRBD2. This CDR3 has 15 residues. Trimming removed 2 bases from V and 5 bases from J; junction bases left unmatched: 2. From germline, CDR1 is MNHEY and CDR2 SMNVEV (reference sequence). The CDR3 sequence is CASSLTLAGENIQYF. CDR3 coding DNA: TGTGCCAGCAGTTTAACACTAGCGGGAGAAAACATTCAGTACTTC.